The rows below give T cell receptor beta chains drawn from one sample of a study of cytotoxic CD8 clonotypes in ibrutinib-treated CLL. The assay was immunoSEQ multiplex PCR, and TCRdb's table has in-frame clones only and misses some. The sample records some 200,000 clones, 60% to 80% being singletons. This sample comprised PBMCs, obtained after 12 months of ibrutinib treatment. Receptors were obtained from a human donor with chronic lymphocytic leukemia. Each CDR3 is given with its conserved first and last residue.

V gene | CDR3 protein
TRBV2 | CASRDRGRREQYF
TRBV6-1 | CASSLAGKLFF
TRBV25-1 | CASSDGPLYGYTF
TRBV4-1 | CASSRQTVSSYNEQFF
TRBV4-1 | CASSQDQLSAEAFF
TRBV2 | CASMVVITQYF
TRBV6-1 | CASSEKPEGYNEQFF
TRBV18 | CASSPRGGDYEKLFF
TRBV10-1 | CASSDSNYGYTF
TRBV4-2 | CASSQGSLSGGYGYTF
TRBV4-1 | CASSHSGASGQETQYF
TRBV28 | CASSLRDTQYF
TRBV9 | CASSAGTNNSPLHF
TRBV4-1 | CASSQDGGGQGNNSPLHF
TRBV6-5 | CASNSGGAVTDTQYF
TRBV10-1 | CASSPRRGGQKDNEQFF
TRBV6-4 | CASRQLPSTDTQYF
TRBV11-2 | CASSRREGPSPQYF
TRBV14 | CASSQESALAGSRYF
TRBV6-5 | CATRRGTQGDYGYTF
TRBV11-3 | CASSSGDTQYF
TRBV5-6 | CASSLGFGGVETQYF
TRBV6-5 | CASSSGQSNQPQHF
TRBV18 | CASSPQVPGGPYEQYF
TRBV11-2 | CASSFGGYQETQYF
TRBV5-1 | CASSLEGRTYEQYF
TRBV5-1 | CASSPGTGGAGYGYTF
TRBV30 | CAWSPTFEAFF
TRBV11-2 | CASSLGPAGGLDEQFF
TRBV6-1 | CASRRQGYGYTF
TRBV5-4 | CASGLAGAYEQYF
TRBV11-2 | CASSSPIGGDGANVLTF
TRBV5-6 | CASTKLAEPYNEQFF
TRBV5-6 | CASSLEGAIFEQYF
TRBV7-3 | CASNPGGGLNEQFF
TRBV7-3 | CASSLDGASTEAFF
TRBV28 | CASSLGAFNEQFF
TRBV5-1 | CASSPGVWYEQYF
TRBV7-9 | CASSLATGAYGYTF
TRBV28 | CASSAWAGGNEQYF
TRBV7-2 | CASSARPGFQETQYF
TRBV14 | CASSHPNGRGYGSYNEQFF
TRBV18 | CASYRAMNTEAFF
TRBV6-5 | CASRMGQGAWQPQHF
TRBV15 | CATSRLGTGGGTEAFF
TRBV9 | CASSPPGGEQFF
TRBV18 | CASQGALETEAFF
TRBV27 | CASLPLAASTDTQYF
TRBV7-6 | CASSSFFGGELFF
TRBV7-9 | CASRSKVGDTEAFF
TRBV10-3 | CAIGNVGRNNQPQHF
TRBV6-5 | CASGQGANTGELFF
TRBV4-2 | CASSQWRGLHTEAFF
TRBV5-1 | CASSSDPSSLADTQYF
TRBV2 | CASSPPETQYF
TRBV27 | CASKYQAKGNEQFF